This TCR beta chain was captured by sequencing in a study of blood T cell repertoires in COVID-19. Study information: The origin of the acute and convalescent COVID-19 samples was the United States, Italy and Spain. T cells, B-cell-depleted T cells, or PBMCs supplied cDNA or gDNA.

This CDR3 is 13 amino acids long. Per germline, CDR1 SNHLY and CDR2 FYNNEI. V was trimmed by 0 bases and J by 5 bases, leaving 6 bases between them. Authors' processing steps: How many nucleated cells were present was estimated from reference gene primer amplification. Profiling relied on immunoSEQ multiplex PCR, and the TCRdb table lists in-frame clones only, not all of them. The DNA gave D and trimming, while V, J and clone size come from that table. The data contain 310,000 or so clones, roughly 90% of them singletons. The sequenced sample was peripheral blood. The TCR originated in a woman in her forties or fifties with active or convalescent COVID-19. V gene TRBV2 combines with J gene TRBJ2-3, with D unresolved. The CDR3 here is CASSEAPGDTQYF. The CDR3 DNA reads TGTGCCAGCAGTGAAGCGCCCGGAGATACGCAGTATTTT.